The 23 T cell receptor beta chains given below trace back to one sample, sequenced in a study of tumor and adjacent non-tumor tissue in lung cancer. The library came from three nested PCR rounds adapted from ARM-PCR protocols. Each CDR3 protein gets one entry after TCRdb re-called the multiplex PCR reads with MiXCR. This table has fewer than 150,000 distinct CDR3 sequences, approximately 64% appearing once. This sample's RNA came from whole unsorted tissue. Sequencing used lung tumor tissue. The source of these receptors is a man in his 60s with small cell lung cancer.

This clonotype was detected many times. The chain's CDR3 is CSARGAPRAGELFF. As DNA, the CDR3 is TGCAGTGCTAGAGGGGCCCCCCGGGCTGGGGAGCTGTTTTTT. The J gene is TRBJ2-2, the V gene TRBV20-1; unclear D gene. V shed 1 base and J shed 8 bases, with 14 bases lying between them. The CDR3 is 14 residues long. CDR1 is DFQATT, CDR2 SNEGSKA, per germline (reference sequence).

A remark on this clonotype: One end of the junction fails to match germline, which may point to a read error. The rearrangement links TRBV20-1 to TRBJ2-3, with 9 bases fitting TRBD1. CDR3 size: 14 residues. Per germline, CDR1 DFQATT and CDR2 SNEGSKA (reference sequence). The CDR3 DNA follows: TGCAGTGCTAGCCGGGACAGGGATTCAGATATGCAGTATTTT. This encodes CSASRDRDSDMQYF.

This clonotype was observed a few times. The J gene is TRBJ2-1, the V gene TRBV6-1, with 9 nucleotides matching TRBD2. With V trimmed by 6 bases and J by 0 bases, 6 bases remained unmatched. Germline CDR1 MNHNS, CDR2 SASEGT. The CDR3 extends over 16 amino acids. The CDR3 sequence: CASRVSGRGSYNEQFF. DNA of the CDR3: TGTGCCAGCAGGGTTAGCGGGAGAGGCTCCTACAATGAGCAGTTCTTC.

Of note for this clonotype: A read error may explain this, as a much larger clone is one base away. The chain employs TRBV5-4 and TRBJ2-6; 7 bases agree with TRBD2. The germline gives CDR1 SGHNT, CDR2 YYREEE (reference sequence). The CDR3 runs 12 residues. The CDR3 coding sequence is TGTGTCAGCAGGGAGGGCGGCTCCGTCCTGACTTTC. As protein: CVSREGGSVLTF.

The CDR3 protein is CANRGTDRGAITQETQYF. The CDR3 DNA follows: TGTGCCAACAGGGGGACCGACAGGGGGGCGATAACACAAGAGACCCAGTACTTC. This chain joins TRBV2 and TRBJ2-5; 9 bases line up with TRBD1. J was trimmed by 2 bases and V by 10 bases; bases with no gene match: 20. The CDR3 has 18 amino acids. The V gene's germline CDR1 is SNHLY and CDR2 FYNNEI.

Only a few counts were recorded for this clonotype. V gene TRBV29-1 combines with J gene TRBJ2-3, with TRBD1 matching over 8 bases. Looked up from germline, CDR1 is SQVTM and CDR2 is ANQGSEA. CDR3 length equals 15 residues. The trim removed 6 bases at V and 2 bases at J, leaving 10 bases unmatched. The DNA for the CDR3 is TGCAGCGTCCCCGACAGGGGAGGATTCACAGATACGCAGTATTTT. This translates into CSVPDRGGFTDTQYF.

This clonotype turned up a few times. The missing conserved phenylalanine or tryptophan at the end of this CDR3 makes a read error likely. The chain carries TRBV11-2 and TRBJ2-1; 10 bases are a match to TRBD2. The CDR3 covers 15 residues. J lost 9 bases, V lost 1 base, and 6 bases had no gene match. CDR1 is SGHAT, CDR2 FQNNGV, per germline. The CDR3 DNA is TGTGCCAGCAGCTTAGGGGCTAGCGGGAGATGTGAGCAGTTCCTC. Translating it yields CASSLGASGRCEQFL.

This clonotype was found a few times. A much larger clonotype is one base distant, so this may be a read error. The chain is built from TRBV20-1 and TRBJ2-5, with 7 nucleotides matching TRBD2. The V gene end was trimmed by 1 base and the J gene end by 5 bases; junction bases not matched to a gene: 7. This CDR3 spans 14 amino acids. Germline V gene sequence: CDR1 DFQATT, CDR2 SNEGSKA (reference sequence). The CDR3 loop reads CSARVGLGGETQYF. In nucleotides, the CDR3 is TGCAGTGCTAGAGTGGGGCTGGGAGGGGAGACCCAGTACTTC.

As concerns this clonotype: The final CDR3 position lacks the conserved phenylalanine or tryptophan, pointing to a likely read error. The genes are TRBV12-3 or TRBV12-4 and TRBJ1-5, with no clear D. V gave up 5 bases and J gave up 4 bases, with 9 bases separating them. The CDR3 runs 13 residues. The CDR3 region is CASSLTVNQPQHY. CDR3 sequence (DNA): TGTGCCAGCAGTCTCACGGTGAATCAGCCCCAGCATTAT.

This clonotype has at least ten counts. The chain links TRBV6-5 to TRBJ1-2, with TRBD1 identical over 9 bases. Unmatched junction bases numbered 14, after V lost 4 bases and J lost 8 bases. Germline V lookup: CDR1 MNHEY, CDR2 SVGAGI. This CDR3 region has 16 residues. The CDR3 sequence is CASSSYRGQAEGGYTF. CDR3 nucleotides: TGTGCCAGCAGTTCCTACAGGGGGCAGGCCGAGGGGGGCTACACCTTC.

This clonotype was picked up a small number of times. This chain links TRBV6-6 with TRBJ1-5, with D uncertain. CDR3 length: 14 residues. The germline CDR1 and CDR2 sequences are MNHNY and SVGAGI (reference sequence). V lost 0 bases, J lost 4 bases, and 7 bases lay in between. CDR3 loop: CASSYSVQNQPQHF. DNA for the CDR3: TGTGCCAGCAGTTACTCGGTTCAAAATCAGCCCCAGCATTTT.

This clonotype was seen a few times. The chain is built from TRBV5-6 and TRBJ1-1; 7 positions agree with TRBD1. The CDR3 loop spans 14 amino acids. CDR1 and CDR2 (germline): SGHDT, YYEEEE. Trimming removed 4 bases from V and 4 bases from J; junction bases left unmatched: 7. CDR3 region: CASSLTGEVTEAFF. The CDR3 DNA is TGTGCCAGCAGCCTCACAGGGGAGGTCACTGAAGCTTTCTTT. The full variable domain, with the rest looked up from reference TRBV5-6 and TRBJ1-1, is DAGVTQSPTHLIKTRGQQVTLRCSPKSGHDTVSWYQQALGQGPQFIFQYYEEEERQRGNFPDRFSGHQFPNYSSELNVNALLLGDSALYLCASSLTGEVTEAFFGQGTRLTVV.

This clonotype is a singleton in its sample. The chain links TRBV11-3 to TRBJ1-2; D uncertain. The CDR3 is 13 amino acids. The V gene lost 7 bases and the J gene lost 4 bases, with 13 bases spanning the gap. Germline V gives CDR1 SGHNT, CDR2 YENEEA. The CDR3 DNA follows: TGTGCCAGCAACCCCCAAAGGGCCTATGGCTACACCTTC. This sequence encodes CASNPQRAYGYTF.

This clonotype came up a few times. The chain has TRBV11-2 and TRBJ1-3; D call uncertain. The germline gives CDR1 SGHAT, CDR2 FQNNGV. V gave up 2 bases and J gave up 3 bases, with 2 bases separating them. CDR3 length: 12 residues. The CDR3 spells CASSLNGNTIYF. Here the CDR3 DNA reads TGTGCCAGCAGCTTAAATGGAAACACCATATATTTT. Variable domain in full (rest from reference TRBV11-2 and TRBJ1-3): EAGVAQSPRYKIIEKRQSVAFWCNPISGHATLYWYQQILGQGPKLLIQFQNNGVVDDSQLPKDRFSAERLKGVDSTLKIQPAKLEDSAVYLCASSLNGNTIYFGEGSWLTVV.

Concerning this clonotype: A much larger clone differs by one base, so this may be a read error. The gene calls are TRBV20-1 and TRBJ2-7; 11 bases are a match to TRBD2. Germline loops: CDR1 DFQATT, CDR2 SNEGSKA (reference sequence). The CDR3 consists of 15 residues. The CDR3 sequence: CSALTLAGGTYEPYF. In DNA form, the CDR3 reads TGCAGTGCTCTTACCCTAGCGGGAGGAACCTACGAGCCGTACTTC.

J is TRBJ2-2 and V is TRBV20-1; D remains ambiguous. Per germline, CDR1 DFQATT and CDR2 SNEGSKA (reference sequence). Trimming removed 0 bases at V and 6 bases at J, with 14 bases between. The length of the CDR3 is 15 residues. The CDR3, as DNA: TGCAGTGCTAGAGATAGCACGGGCCTGTCCGGGGAGCTGTTTTTT. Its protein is CSARDSTGLSGELFF.

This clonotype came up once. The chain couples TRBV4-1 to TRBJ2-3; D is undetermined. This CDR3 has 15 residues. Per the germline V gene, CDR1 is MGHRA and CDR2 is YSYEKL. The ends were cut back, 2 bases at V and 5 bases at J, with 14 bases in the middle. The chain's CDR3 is CASSQRSLVKDTQYF. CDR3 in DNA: TGCGCCAGCAGCCAAAGATCGCTTGTGAAAGATACGCAGTATTTT.

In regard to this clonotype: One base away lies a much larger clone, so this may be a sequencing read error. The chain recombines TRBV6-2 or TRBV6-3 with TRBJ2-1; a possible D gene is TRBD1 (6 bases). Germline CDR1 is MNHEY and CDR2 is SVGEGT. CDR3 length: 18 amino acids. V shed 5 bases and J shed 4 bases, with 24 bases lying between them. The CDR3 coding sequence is TGTGCCAGCAGTCCCAGCCCACAGGGTAGTAGGGTTTACAATGAGCAGTTCTTC. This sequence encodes CASSPSPQGSRVYNEQFF.

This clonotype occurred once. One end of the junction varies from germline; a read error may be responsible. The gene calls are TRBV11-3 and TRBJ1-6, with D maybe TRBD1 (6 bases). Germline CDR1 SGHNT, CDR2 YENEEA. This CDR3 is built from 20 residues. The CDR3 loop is CVSSQHRDTVSTRTNSPLHF. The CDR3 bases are TGTGTCAGCAGCCAACACCGGGACACGGTCTCCACTCGAACAAATTCACCCCTCCACTTT.

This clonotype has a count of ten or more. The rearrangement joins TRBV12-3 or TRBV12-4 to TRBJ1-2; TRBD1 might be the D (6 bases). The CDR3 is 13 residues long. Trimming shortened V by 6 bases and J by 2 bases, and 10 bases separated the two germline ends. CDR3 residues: CASSLDRNYGYTF. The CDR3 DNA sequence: TGTGCCAGCAGCCTCGACAGGAACTATGGCTACACCTTC.

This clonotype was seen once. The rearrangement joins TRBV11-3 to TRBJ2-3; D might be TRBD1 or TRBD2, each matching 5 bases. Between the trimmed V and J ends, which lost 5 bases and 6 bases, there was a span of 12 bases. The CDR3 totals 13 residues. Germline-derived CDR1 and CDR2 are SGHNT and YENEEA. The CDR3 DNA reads TGTGCCAGCAGCCCAATGTGGGGGGATACGCAGTATTTT. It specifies CASSPMWGDTQYF.

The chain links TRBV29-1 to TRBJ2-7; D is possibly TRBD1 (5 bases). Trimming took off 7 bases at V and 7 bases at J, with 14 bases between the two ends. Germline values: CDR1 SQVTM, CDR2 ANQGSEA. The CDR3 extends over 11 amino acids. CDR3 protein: CSAQQAREQYF. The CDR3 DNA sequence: TGCAGCGCCCAACAGGCGAGGGAGCAGTACTTC.

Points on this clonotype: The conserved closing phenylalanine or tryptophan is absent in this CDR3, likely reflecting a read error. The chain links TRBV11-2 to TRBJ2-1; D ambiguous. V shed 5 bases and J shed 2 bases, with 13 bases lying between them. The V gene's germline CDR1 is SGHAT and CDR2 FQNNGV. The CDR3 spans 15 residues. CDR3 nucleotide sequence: TGTGCCAGCAGCAACTCCCCTGTAGCCTACAATGAGCAGTTCGTC. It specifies CASSNSPVAYNEQFV.